This entry lists 5 T cell receptor beta chains sequenced from one sample in a study of blood T cell repertoires in COVID-19. The protocol was immunoSEQ multiplex PCR, while the TCRdb copy is restricted to in-frame clones and leaves out a portion. The data hold about 50,000 clones, with about 83% observed a single time. Source material: peripheral blood. These receptors came from an older woman with acute or convalescent COVID-19.

This clone turned up a few times. This chain connects TRBV30 to TRBJ1-2; D remains ambiguous. Deletions cut 0 bases from V and 9 bases from J, with 11 bases between. The CDR3 sequence is 12 residues long. Germline lookup yields CDR1 GTSNPN and CDR2 SVGIG (reference sequence). The CDR3 loop reads CAWSVSGPSYTF. CDR3 sequence (DNA): TGTGCCTGGAGTGTATCGGGTCCCAGCTACACCTTC.

The chain employs TRBV9 and TRBJ2-7; tentatively, D is TRBD1 (5 bases). The CDR3 consists of 14 residues. V lost 0 bases and J lost 1, with 8 bases in between. The germline CDR1 and CDR2 sequences are SGDLS and YYNGEE. In nucleotides, the CDR3 is TGTGCCAGCAGCGTAGACAGGAAATCCTACGAGCAGTACTTC. The encoded protein is CASSVDRKSYEQYF.

This rearrangement joins TRBV10-3 to TRBJ1-2; tentatively, D is TRBD1 (5 bases). Germline CDR1 and CDR2: ENHRY and SYGVKD. V shed 2 bases and J shed 4 bases, with 20 bases lying between them. The CDR3 sequence is 17 residues long. The CDR3: CAISEVSGVRRFYGYTF. The CDR3 bases are TGTGCCATCAGTGAGGTGTCGGGGGTGCGGAGGTTCTATGGCTACACCTTC.

The chain is built from TRBV19 and TRBJ1-2; perhaps TRBD1 as D (5 bases). The CDR3 sequence is 16 residues long. The V end was cut by 2 bases, the J end by 2 bases, with 15 bases between. Germline CDR1 reads LNHDA; CDR2 reads SQIVND (reference sequence). CDR3 nucleotides: TGTGCCAGTAGTATAACCATTCGCGACAGCAACTATGGCTACACCTTC. It yields the protein CASSITIRDSNYGYTF.

The rearrangement joins TRBV27 to TRBJ1-2; tentatively, D is TRBD1 (6 bases). This CDR3 has 13 residues. V was cut by 9 bases and J by 1 base, with 12 bases left in between. Germline CDR1 MNHEY, CDR2 SMNVEV (reference sequence). The CDR3 DNA reads TGTGCCAGTGGGGGGGGGCTTAACTATGGCTACACCTTC. Translated: CASGGGLNYGYTF.